Shown below are 13 T cell receptor beta chains from a single sample sequenced in a study of blood T cell repertoires in COVID-19. Generated by immunoSEQ multiplex PCR, the TCRdb table keeps only in-frame clones and is missing some. The table has roughly 160,000 clones, around 74% seen once. Sequenced: peripheral blood. The source is a woman aged 60 to 75 with COVID-19, enrolled during active disease.

The chain couples TRBV6-5 to TRBJ2-3, with D maybe TRBD2 (6 bases). CDR1 is MNHEY, CDR2 SVGAGI, per germline. This CDR3 is 12 amino acids long. V lost 6 bases and J lost 8, with 12 bases in between. The CDR3 loop is CASRPDGGTQYF. The CDR3 DNA follows: TGTGCCAGCAGACCCGACGGGGGTACGCAGTATTTT.

The chain employs TRBV19 and TRBJ2-1; 10 nucleotides line up with TRBD2. The germline V gene has CDR1 LNHDA and CDR2 SQIVND (reference sequence). The CDR3 extends over 15 amino acids. With 5 bases clipped from V and 8 bases from J, the junction kept 9 bases outside the gene matches. The CDR3 DNA is TGTGCCAGTAGTCGAGTAGCGGGAGGCCTCCATGAGCAGTTCTTC. Amino acids: CASSRVAGGLHEQFF.

The chain combines TRBV3-1 (or the pseudogene TRBV3-2) with TRBJ2-2; no clear D. V gave up 3 bases and J gave up 6 bases, with 11 bases separating them. The germline CDR1 and CDR2 sequences are LGHDT and YNNKEL (reference sequence). The CDR3 has 14 amino acids. The CDR3 loop is CASSQAAKAGELFF. In DNA form, the CDR3 reads TGTGCCAGCAGCCAGGCGGCGAAGGCCGGGGAGCTGTTTTTT.

The CDR3 nucleotides read TGTGCCAGCAGCCAAGACGTAATAGTTAACAATGAGCAGTTCTTC. Its protein is CASSQDVIVNNEQFF. The V call is TRBV4-2, the J call TRBJ2-1; no firm D call. Deletions cut 0 bases from V and 5 bases from J, with 11 bases between. The CDR3 loop spans 15 amino acids. In germline, CDR1 is LGHNA, CDR2 YNFKEQ.

V and J are TRBV5-1 and TRBJ1-4; possible D gene TRBD1, 6 bases. Trimming removed 2 bases at V and 8 bases at J, with 13 bases between. Germline V gene sequence: CDR1 SGHRS, CDR2 YFSETQ. This CDR3 has 14 amino acids. In DNA, the CDR3 is TGCGCCAGCAGCTTCCAGGGGAACGTCGAAAAACTGTTTTTT. It is translated as CASSFQGNVEKLFF.

This rearrangement joins TRBV14 to TRBJ1-6, with 7 bases fitting TRBD1. This CDR3 is built from 14 residues. Germline CDR1 is SGHDN and CDR2 is FVKESK. J gave up 9 bases and V 0 bases, and 2 bases lay outside the gene matches. The CDR3 sequence: CASSQERDSSPLHF. The CDR3 DNA sequence: TGTGCCAGCAGCCAAGAGAGGGACAGTTCACCCCTCCACTTT.

The chain recombines TRBV2 with TRBJ2-1, with D possibly TRBD1 on 6 matching bases. The CDR3 spans 15 residues. Trimming stripped 7 bases from V and 5 bases from J, with 18 bases between. Germline values: CDR1 SNHLY, CDR2 FYNNEI. CDR3 loop: CASKQTGHVDNEQFF. The CDR3 DNA is TGTGCCAGCAAGCAGACGGGACACGTAGACAATGAGCAGTTCTTC.

The chain links TRBV10-2 to TRBJ2-3; 7 bases are shared with TRBD2. CDR1 and CDR2 (germline): WSHSY, SAAADI. With 6 bases clipped from V and 3 bases from J, the junction kept 9 bases outside the gene matches. The CDR3 has 15 amino acids. DNA for the CDR3: TGCGCCAGCAGGGATGTGTGGGGGGGTACAGATACGCAGTATTTT. Its protein is CASRDVWGGTDTQYF.

The chain carries TRBV6-2 or TRBV6-3 and TRBJ1-1; no reliable D call. The CDR3 is 11 amino acids. Germline CDR1 MNHEY, CDR2 SVGEGT. The ends were cut back, 4 bases at V and 4 bases at J, with 4 bases in the middle. The CDR3 region is CASSFITEAFF. The CDR3 DNA is TGTGCCAGCAGTTTTATCACTGAAGCTTTCTTT.

This chain joins TRBV6-1 and TRBJ1-1; D gene uncertain. Trimming left V 0 bases short and J 9 bases short, with 14 bases between. Germline V gives CDR1 MNHNS, CDR2 SASEGT. The CDR3 runs 14 residues. The DNA of the CDR3 is TGTGCCAGCAGTGAAGCTCGGGGAACTGGGAAAGCTTTCTTT. Translation: CASSEARGTGKAFF.

On this clone: A read error may explain this, as a much larger clone is one base away. Within the sample, other DNA sequences also encode this same CDR3. J is TRBJ2-3 and V is TRBV6-2 or TRBV6-3; TRBD1 aligns across 7 bases. This CDR3 has 14 amino acids. Germline V gene lookup returns CDR1 MNHEY and CDR2 SVGEGT. The ends lost 5 bases at V and 4 bases at J; junction bases unmatched: 6. As DNA, the CDR3 is TGTGCCAGCAGTGAGGGGCAGGGGGCAGATACGCAGTATTTT. Its translation: CASSEGQGADTQYF.

The chain is built from TRBV4-1 and TRBJ1-1, with 7 bases lining up with TRBD1. Looked up from germline, CDR1 is MGHRA and CDR2 is YSYEKL. The junction had 6 bases not matched to a gene; V was cut back by 1 base and J by 1 base. The CDR3 contains 16 residues. CDR3 residues: CASSQVAQGKNTEAFF. In nucleotides, the CDR3 is TGCGCCAGCAGCCAAGTCGCACAGGGGAAGAACACTGAAGCTTTCTTT.

This chain uses TRBV14 with TRBJ2-3; D is undetermined. This CDR3 comprises 18 residues. V was pared by 1 base and J by 2 bases, with 19 bases between. Per the germline V gene, CDR1 is SGHDN and CDR2 is FVKESK. CDR3 protein: CASSQGSSEPVYTDTQYF. The CDR3 region has the DNA TGTGCCAGCAGCCAAGGGTCCAGCGAACCCGTTTACACAGATACGCAGTATTTT.